One sample yielded the 21 T cell receptor beta chains listed below, sequenced in a study of blood T cell repertoires in COVID-19. Assay used: immunoSEQ multiplex PCR; TCRdb lists only in-frame clones, some missing. The table lists over 150,000 clones, 70% to 90% of them singletons. The sample was peripheral blood. The receptor set was obtained from a man aged 50-60 years with active or convalescent COVID-19.

This chain connects TRBV5-6 to TRBJ1-2; D gene ambiguous. V dropped 3 bases and J dropped 2 bases, with 14 bases sitting between them. The CDR3 has 15 residues. Germline V gene data show CDR1 as SGHDT and CDR2 as YYEEEE. DNA for the CDR3: TGTGCCAGCAGCTCGATAGCGGGAAAAAACTATGGCTACACCTTC. Translated, it gives CASSSIAGKNYGYTF.

In nucleotides, the CDR3 is TGCGCCAGCAGCCTCAGCGATCCCATCAACGAGCAGTACTTC. Its translation: CASSLSDPINEQYF. This chain connects TRBV5-1 to TRBJ2-7; D remains unclear. This CDR3 region has 14 residues. Trimming took off 4 bases at V and 5 bases at J, with 16 bases between the two ends. Germline V gene lookup returns CDR1 SGHRS and CDR2 YFSETQ.

The chain is built from TRBV5-4 and TRBJ2-5; 9 bases match TRBD1. This CDR3 spans 15 amino acids. V was pared by 5 bases and J by 5 bases, with 10 bases of the junction left unmatched. CDR1 is SGHNT, CDR2 YYREEE, per germline (reference sequence). In DNA, the CDR3 is TGTGCCAGCAGAACGACAGGGGGGGGTGGGGAGACCCAGTACTTC. Translation gives CASRTTGGGGETQYF.

DNA of the CDR3: TGTGCCAGCAGCACAGGGAGTGTTCAAGAGACCCAGTACTTC. The encoded protein is CASSTGSVQETQYF. This chain links TRBV9 with TRBJ2-5; tentative D call: TRBD1 (6 bases). There are 14 residues in the CDR3. Germline lookup yields CDR1 SGDLS and CDR2 YYNGEE. The V end lost 4 bases, the J end lost 2 bases, and 12 bases lay between the germline ends.

This chain uses TRBV24-1 with TRBJ2-1, with 10 bases that match TRBD1. This CDR3 has 12 residues. Germline trimming cut 11 bases from V and 7 bases from J; bases unmatched to any gene: 4. CDR1 is KGHDR, CDR2 SFDVKD, per germline. CDR3 nucleotides: TGTGCCATCCGGGACAGGGGTAATGAGCAGTTCTTC. Amino acids: CAIRDRGNEQFF.

The chain links TRBV5-5 to TRBJ2-3, with D perhaps matching TRBD2 (6 bases). CDR1 is SGHKS, CDR2 YYEKEE, per germline (reference sequence). This CDR3 is built from 17 residues. With 1 base removed from V and 4 bases from J, the gap between germline ends came to 19 bases. The CDR3 region is CASSLRSAGTPPDTQYF. CDR3 DNA sequence: TGTGCCAGCAGCTTGAGGTCGGCAGGGACTCCCCCAGATACGCAGTATTTT.

The genes are TRBV28 and TRBJ1-1, with 10 bases fitting TRBD1. The V segment lost 4 bases and the J segment 5 bases; nucleotides outside the gene matches: 4. CDR1 and CDR2 (germline): MDHEN, SYDVKM. The length of the CDR3 is 14 residues. CDR3 in amino acids: CASSWDRGRTEAFF. The CDR3 coding sequence is TGTGCCAGCAGTTGGGACAGGGGTCGTACTGAAGCTTTCTTT. The variable domain in full, with the rest retrieved from reference TRBV28 and TRBJ1-1, is DVKVTQSSRYLVKRTGEKVFLECVQDMDHENMFWYRQDPGLGLRLIYFSYDVKMKEKGDIPEGYSVSREKKERFSLILESASTNQTSMYLCASSWDRGRTEAFFGQGTRLTVV.

This rearrangement joins TRBV6-4 to TRBJ2-2, with D possibly being TRBD1 (5 bases). Trimming shortened V by 1 base and J by 0 bases, and 6 bases separated the two germline ends. Per the germline V gene, CDR1 is MRHNA and CDR2 is SNTAGT. There are 15 residues in the CDR3. The CDR3 DNA sequence: TGTGCCAGCAGTGACTGGGGCGCGAACACCGGGGAGCTGTTTTTT. It specifies CASSDWGANTGELFF.

The rearrangement links TRBV5-4 to TRBJ2-4; TRBD1 matches at 12 bases. The germline V gene encodes CDR1 SGHNT and CDR2 YYREEE (reference sequence). This CDR3 contains 18 residues. Losses at the gene ends were 4 bases for V and 1 base for J; bases not matched to a gene: 9. The chain's CDR3 is CASSAGTGGGGAKNIQYF. The CDR3 DNA reads as TGTGCCAGCAGCGCCGGGACAGGGGGCGGGGGGGCCAAAAACATTCAGTACTTC.

The chain has TRBV30 and TRBJ1-4, with D possibly TRBD1 on 6 matching bases. V was clipped by 0 bases and J by 5 bases, with 16 bases between them. The germline V gene has CDR1 GTSNPN and CDR2 SVGIG (reference sequence). CDR3 length: 16 residues. The CDR3 coding sequence is TGTGCCTGGAGTGTACTTGCGCCTGGACAGAATGAAAAACTGTTTTTT. This gives the protein CAWSVLAPGQNEKLFF.

The V and J genes are TRBV10-3 and TRBJ1-2; TRBD1 aligns across 8 bases. Germline-derived CDR1 and CDR2 are ENHRY and SYGVKD. The CDR3 length is 16 residues. The trim removed 5 bases at V and 2 bases at J, leaving 10 bases unmatched. The CDR3 spells CAISTAGGMGNYGYTF. The CDR3 DNA reads as TGTGCCATCAGTACGGCAGGGGGCATGGGAAACTATGGCTACACCTTC.

CDR3 in amino acids: CASRGTALAKNIQYF. CDR3 DNA sequence: TGTGCCAGCAGAGGGACAGCTCTAGCCAAAAACATTCAGTACTTC. The genes are TRBV28 and TRBJ2-4; 7 positions agree with TRBD1. Germline loops: CDR1 MDHEN, CDR2 SYDVKM. The CDR3 runs to 15 residues. The J segment lost 0 bases and the V segment lost 6 bases, leaving 5 bases of the junction unmatched.

This sequence joins TRBV4-1 and TRBJ1-1; D is uncertain. The V end lost 0 bases, the J end lost 3 bases, and 11 bases lay between the germline ends. CDR1 and CDR2 from the germline V gene are MGHRA and YSYEKL. The length of the CDR3 is 15 residues. The CDR3 nucleotides are TGCGCCAGCAGCCAAGATCCGGTCTTGGACACTGAAGCTTTCTTT. It translates to CASSQDPVLDTEAFF.

The genes are TRBV4-3 and TRBJ2-7, with 9 bases identical to TRBD2. Germline V gene lookup returns CDR1 LGHNA and CDR2 YSLEER. Trimming cost V 0 bases and J 5 bases; bases outside gene matches: 8. The CDR3 extends over 16 amino acids. The CDR3 here is CASSQDRAGGLNEQYF. In DNA form, the CDR3 reads TGCGCCAGCAGCCAAGATCGGGCGGGGGGGCTGAACGAGCAGTACTTC.

The genes are TRBV6-5 and TRBJ2-7; D gene unclear. V lost 10 bases to trimming and J lost 0 bases, with 13 bases between them. Germline CDR1 and CDR2: MNHEY and SVGAGI. The CDR3 is 13 amino acids. As DNA, the CDR3 is TGTGCCACCCAAGGCGACACCTCCTACGAGCAGTACTTC. Translation gives CATQGDTSYEQYF.

The rearrangement joins TRBV10-3 to TRBJ2-1; 9 nucleotides match TRBD1. The CDR3 extends over 17 amino acids. Germline V CDR1 and CDR2: ENHRY, SYGVKD. V gave up 1 base and J gave up 6 bases; unmatched junction bases: 10. The DNA for the CDR3 is TGTGCCATCAGTGAGTTTACCCGGGACAGGGACCCCAATGAGCAGTTCTTC. It encodes CAISEFTRDRDPNEQFF.

The CDR3 spells CASSQRDEQYF. Written as DNA, the CDR3 is TGTGCCAGCAGCCAGCGGGACGAGCAGTACTTC. The chain couples TRBV3-1 (or the pseudogene TRBV3-2) to TRBJ2-7; tentatively, D is TRBD2 (5 bases). V dropped 3 bases and J dropped 5 bases, with 5 bases sitting between them. The CDR3 totals 11 residues. Per germline, CDR1 LGHDT and CDR2 YNNKEL (reference sequence).

The V call is TRBV7-3, the J call TRBJ2-1, with 8 positions matching TRBD2. The CDR3 length is 15 residues. V was pared by 6 bases and J by 7 bases, with 11 bases of the junction left unmatched. CDR1 is SGHTA and CDR2 is FQGTGA in the germline V gene. CDR3 nucleotides: TGTGCCAGCAGTTACACAGCGGGAGAACATAATGAGCAGTTCTTC. Protein sequence: CASSYTAGEHNEQFF. Filled out from reference TRBV7-3 and TRBJ2-1, the complete variable domain reads GAGVSQTPSNKVTEKGKYVELRCDPISGHTALYWYRQSLGQGPEFLIYFQGTGAADDSGLPNDRFFAVRPEGSVSTLKIQRTERGDSAVYLCASSYTAGEHNEQFFGPGTRLTVL.

The chain joins TRBV5-6 to TRBJ1-1; the D gene is possibly TRBD1 (5 bases). Germline V lookup: CDR1 SGHDT, CDR2 YYEEEE. V was pared by 4 bases and J by 0 bases, with 10 bases between. This CDR3 region has 14 residues. Here the CDR3 reads CASSIDRMNTEAFF. CDR3 nucleotides: TGTGCCAGCAGCATAGACAGAATGAACACTGAAGCTTTCTTT.

This chain joins TRBV5-1 and TRBJ2-1; D not certain. This CDR3 region has 13 residues. Germline CDR1 reads SGHRS; CDR2 reads YFSETQ. V dropped 4 bases and J dropped 5 bases, with 10 bases sitting between them. The CDR3 region has the DNA TGCGCCAGCAGCCGCACGGCGGACAATGAGCAGTTCTTC. It specifies CASSRTADNEQFF.

The chain couples TRBV5-1 to TRBJ1-2; TRBD1 matches at 8 bases. The CDR3 runs to 16 residues. Trimming removed 4 bases from V and 0 bases from J; junction bases left unmatched: 8. CDR1 is SGHRS and CDR2 is YFSETQ in the germline V gene. DNA of the CDR3: TGCGCCAGCAGCCTGGGAGGGGGACAGGCTAACTATGGCTACACCTTC. It encodes CASSLGGGQANYGYTF.